This T cell receptor beta chain was profiled in a study of CD4+ T cells in melanoma. Assay: immunoSEQ multiplex PCR; the TCRdb copy retains only in-frame clones and omits some. The sample shows 120,000 to 150,000 clones, about 90% of them seen only once. Note on this clone: No antigen is known for it.

General study results and limits: A reported correlation linked neoantigen-specific CD4+ T cells to CD8+, macrophage and B cell function. Neoantigen-specific CD4+ T cells in melanoma reportedly had diverse differentiation states.

Germline V gene lookup returns CDR1 MNHEY and CDR2 SMNVEV (reference sequence). Trimming at V came to 10 bases and at J to 4 bases, leaving 7 bases not matched to a gene. This CDR3 region has 14 residues. The clonotype comes from a human donor with melanoma. J is TRBJ2-2 and V is TRBV27, with 9 bases that match TRBD2. DNA of the CDR3: TGTGCCACGCGGGGGGGGGCGGGCACCGGGGAGCTGTTTTTT. This encodes CATRGGAGTGELFF.